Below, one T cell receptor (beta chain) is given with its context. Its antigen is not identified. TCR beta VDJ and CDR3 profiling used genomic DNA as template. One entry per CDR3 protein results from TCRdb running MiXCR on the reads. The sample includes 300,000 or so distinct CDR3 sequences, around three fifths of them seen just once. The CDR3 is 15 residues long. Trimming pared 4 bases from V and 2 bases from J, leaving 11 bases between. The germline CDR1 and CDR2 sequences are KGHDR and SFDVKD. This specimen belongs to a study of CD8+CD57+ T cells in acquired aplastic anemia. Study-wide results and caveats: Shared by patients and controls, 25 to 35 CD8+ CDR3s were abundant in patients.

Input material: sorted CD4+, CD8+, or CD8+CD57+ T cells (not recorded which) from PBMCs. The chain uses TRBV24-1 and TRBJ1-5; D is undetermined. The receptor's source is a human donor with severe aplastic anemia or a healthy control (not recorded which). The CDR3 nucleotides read TGTGCCACCAGTGACAGGTTTGCGGGCAATCAGCCCCAGCATTTT. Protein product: CATSDRFAGNQPQHF.